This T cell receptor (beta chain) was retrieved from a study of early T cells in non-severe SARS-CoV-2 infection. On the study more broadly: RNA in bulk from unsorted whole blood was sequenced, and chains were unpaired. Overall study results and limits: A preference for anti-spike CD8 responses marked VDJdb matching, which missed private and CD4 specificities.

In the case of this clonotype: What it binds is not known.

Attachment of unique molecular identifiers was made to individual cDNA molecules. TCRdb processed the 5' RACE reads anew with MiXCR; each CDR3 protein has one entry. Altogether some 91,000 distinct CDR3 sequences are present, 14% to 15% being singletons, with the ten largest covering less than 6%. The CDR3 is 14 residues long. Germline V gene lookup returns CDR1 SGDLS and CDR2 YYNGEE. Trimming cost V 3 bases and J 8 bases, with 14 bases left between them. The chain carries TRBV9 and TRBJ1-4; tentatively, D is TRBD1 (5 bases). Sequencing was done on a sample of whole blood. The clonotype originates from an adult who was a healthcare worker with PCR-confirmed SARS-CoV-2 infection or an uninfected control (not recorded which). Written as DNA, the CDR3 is TGTGCCAGCAGCGGAGACGTGTGGGGCGAAAAACTGTTTTTT. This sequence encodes CASSGDVWGEKLFF.